These 27 T cell receptor beta chains were all obtained from the same sample, sequenced in a study of blood T cell repertoires in COVID-19. Some clones are missing from TCRdb's copy, which holds only in-frame ones; the method was immunoSEQ multiplex PCR. In the table there are around 140,000 clones, under 90% of which are singletons. The sequencing sample was made of PBMCs or T cells enriched from blood (not recorded which). These receptors were collected from a man aged 45 to 65 in a cohort exposed to, infected with or recovered from COVID-19 (not recorded which).

The chain couples TRBV3-1 (or the pseudogene TRBV3-2) to TRBJ1-2; a possible D gene is TRBD1 (5 bases). The CDR3 covers 21 residues. The germline V and J ends were trimmed by 3 bases and 3 bases, with 32 bases remaining between them. The germline gives CDR1 LGHDT, CDR2 YNNKEL (reference sequence). Here the CDR3 reads CASSHEYFLDRSERGDYGYTF. In nucleotides, the CDR3 is TGTGCCAGCAGCCACGAATATTTTCTAGACAGATCGGAACGAGGCGACTATGGCTACACCTTC.

The chain uses TRBV5-1 and TRBJ2-2; 11 bases match TRBD2. Germline values: CDR1 SGHRS, CDR2 YFSETQ. CDR3 size: 21 residues. With V trimmed by 1 base and J by 1 base, 15 bases remained unmatched. The CDR3 loop is CASSLRGSAGTSGGNTGELFF. The CDR3, as DNA: TGCGCCAGCAGCTTGAGGGGCTCCGCGGGGACTAGCGGAGGGAACACCGGGGAGCTGTTTTTT.

The chain carries TRBV6-5 and TRBJ2-7; 7 bases map to TRBD2. The CDR3 has 14 amino acids. V lost 9 bases, J lost 0 bases, and 8 bases stayed unmatched. From germline, CDR1 is MNHEY and CDR2 SVGAGI. CDR3 loop: CASPPSGPSYEQYF. The CDR3 DNA reads as TGTGCCAGTCCCCCTAGCGGCCCCTCCTACGAGCAGTACTTC.

The chain employs TRBV29-1 and TRBJ2-7; no firm D call. The ends were cut back, 3 bases at V and 3 bases at J, with 9 bases in the middle. The CDR3 sequence is 12 residues long. Germline V CDR1 and CDR2: SQVTM, ANQGSEA. For the CDR3, the DNA is TGCAGCGTTGAGGCCGGAGTCTACGAGCAGTACTTC. Translated, it gives CSVEAGVYEQYF.

The J gene is TRBJ1-4, the V gene TRBV11-2; D perhaps matches TRBD1 (5 bases). Trimming removed 2 bases from V and 2 bases from J, with 12 bases in between. The CDR3 spans 16 residues. CDR1 is SGHAT, CDR2 FQNNGV, per germline. The CDR3 here is CASSLRGTATNEKLFF. The CDR3 region has the DNA TGTGCCAGCAGCTTAAGGGGAACAGCGACTAATGAAAAACTGTTTTTT.

The rearrangement joins TRBV7-9 to TRBJ2-3, with 13 bases fitting TRBD2. CDR3 length equals 17 residues. Germline V gene data show CDR1 as SEHNR and CDR2 as FQNEAQ (reference sequence). J gave up 5 bases and V 0 bases, and 5 bases lay outside the gene matches. The CDR3 sequence: CASSLAGTSGVGDTQYF. CDR3 nucleotide sequence: TGTGCCAGCAGCTTAGCGGGGACTAGCGGGGTTGGAGATACGCAGTATTTT.

The DNA of the CDR3 is TGCGCCAGCAGGAGGACAGGTTCCGCCTACGAGCAGTACTTC. Its protein product is CASRRTGSAYEQYF. This sequence joins TRBV5-1 and TRBJ2-7, with TRBD1 identical over 7 bases. The CDR3 spans 14 residues. Germline V gene lookup returns CDR1 SGHRS and CDR2 YFSETQ. V lost 5 bases and J lost 2; bases outside the gene matches: 7.

This clone was picked up a small number of times. The CDR3 DNA reads as TGCGCCAGCAGCTTGGAGTTTAGCGGGAGCCCCTACGAGCAGTACTTC. It is translated as CASSLEFSGSPYEQYF. The chain combines TRBV5-1 with TRBJ2-7, with 9 bases matching TRBD2. This CDR3 is built from 16 residues. The V gene's germline CDR1 is SGHRS and CDR2 YFSETQ. V was clipped by 0 bases and J by 2 bases; unmatched bases: 6.

The genes are TRBV9 and TRBJ1-1; 7 positions match TRBD1. With V trimmed by 3 bases and J by 0 bases, 8 bases remained unmatched. The germline V gene encodes CDR1 SGDLS and CDR2 YYNGEE. This CDR3 contains 16 residues. The CDR3 DNA is TGTGCCAGCAGCGAGAAACAGGGGTCTTTGAACACTGAAGCTTTCTTT. It yields the protein CASSEKQGSLNTEAFF.

There are a few counts of this clone. The chain links TRBV5-1 to TRBJ2-1, with no clear D. This CDR3 has 16 residues. Germline V gene lookup returns CDR1 SGHRS and CDR2 YFSETQ. The ends were cut back, 0 bases at V and 1 base at J, with 11 bases in the middle. The CDR3 reads CASSLALQVSYNEQFF. The CDR3 bases are TGCGCCAGCAGCTTGGCTTTACAAGTATCCTACAATGAGCAGTTCTTC.

The rearrangement links TRBV11-2 to TRBJ2-7, with 11 bases matching TRBD1. CDR3 size: 14 residues. CDR1 is SGHAT and CDR2 is FQNNGV in the germline V gene. Losses at the gene ends were 5 bases for V and 6 bases for J; bases not matched to a gene: 6. The CDR3 coding sequence is TGTGCCAGCAGCGTGGACAGGGGGCGCGTCGAGCAGTACTTC. It specifies CASSVDRGRVEQYF.

This clone is medium-sized within its sample. The junction departs from the called germline gene at one end, perhaps through a read error. The V call is TRBV14, the J call TRBJ1-1, with D possibly matching TRBD1 (6 bases). The length of the CDR3 is 15 residues. Per the germline V gene, CDR1 is SGHDN and CDR2 is FVKESK. CDR3 coding DNA: TGTGCCAGCAGCCCAGCTACAGGGTGGAACACCGAAGCTTTCTTT. Amino acids: CASSPATGWNTEAFF.

Concerning this clone: One end of the junction varies from germline; a read error may be responsible. The chain couples TRBV18 to TRBJ1-3, with D unclear. Germline CDR1 and CDR2: KGHSH and LQKENI. This CDR3 contains 16 residues. CDR3 amino acids: CASSPQQASSGNTIYF. The CDR3 DNA sequence: TGTGCCAGCTCCCCACAGCAGGCGTCCTCTGGAAACACCATATATTTT.

The chain combines TRBV5-1 with TRBJ1-2, with 9 bases fitting TRBD1. The junction had 2 bases not matched to a gene; V was cut back by 0 bases and J by 5 bases. Germline lookup yields CDR1 SGHRS and CDR2 YFSETQ. The CDR3 consists of 14 residues. CDR3 sequence: CASSLDGQGYGYTF. The DNA of the CDR3 is TGCGCCAGCAGCTTGGACGGACAGGGGTATGGCTACACCTTC.

The V call is TRBV15, the J call TRBJ1-1; 8 bases are a match to TRBD1. Germline CDR1 reads LNHNV; CDR2 reads YYDKDF (reference sequence). The ends lost 0 bases at V and 2 bases at J; junction bases unmatched: 5. The CDR3 loop spans 16 amino acids. The CDR3 loop is CATSRDLGTGNTEAFF. The CDR3 DNA is TGTGCCACCAGCAGAGATCTAGGGACAGGCAACACTGAAGCTTTCTTT.

The V gene is TRBV18, the J gene TRBJ1-1, with D possibly being TRBD1 (5 bases). Trimming pared 3 bases from V and 3 bases from J, leaving 11 bases between. The germline gives CDR1 KGHSH, CDR2 LQKENI. The CDR3 has 14 amino acids. CDR3 in amino acids: CASSPPDRYTEAFF. The CDR3 DNA follows: TGTGCCAGCTCACCCCCCGACAGATACACTGAAGCTTTCTTT.

This chain links TRBV7-8 with TRBJ1-1; TRBD1 agrees at 8 bases. The CDR3 spans 16 residues. Germline V gene sequence: CDR1 SGHVS, CDR2 FQNEAQ. With V trimmed by 3 bases and J by 1 base, 7 bases remained unmatched. The CDR3 bases are TGTGCCAGCAGCTTTAGGGGAGGGACAGGGAACACTGAAGCTTTCTTT. This sequence encodes CASSFRGGTGNTEAFF.

The chain carries TRBV25-1 and TRBJ1-1; tentative D call: TRBD1 (6 bases). This CDR3 has 14 residues. Per the germline V gene, CDR1 is MGHDK and CDR2 is SYGVNS. The ends were cut back, 7 bases at V and 5 bases at J, with 17 bases in the middle. CDR3 sequence reads: CASMKTGIRTEAFF. The CDR3 nucleotides read TGTGCCAGCATGAAAACAGGGATCCGGACTGAAGCTTTCTTT.

The sample holds one count of this clone. The chain joins TRBV19 to TRBJ2-1; tentatively, D is TRBD2 (6 bases). The CDR3 covers 16 residues. Germline CDR1 LNHDA, CDR2 SQIVND (reference sequence). V was clipped by 4 bases and J by 7 bases, with 20 bases between them. As DNA, the CDR3 is TGTGCCAGTAGTAGATTAGCGGCCCGCATAGGGAATGAGCAGTTCTTC. Encoded protein: CASSRLAARIGNEQFF. Full variable domain (missing parts from reference TRBV19 and TRBJ2-1): DGGITQSPKYLFRKEGQNVTLSCEQNLNHDAMYWYRQDPGQGLRLIYYSQIVNDFQKGDIAEGYSVSREKKESFPLTVTSAQKNPTAFYLCASSRLAARIGNEQFFGPGTRLTVL.

The chain combines TRBV7-9 with TRBJ1-1, with 7 positions matching TRBD1. Looked up from germline, CDR1 is SEHNR and CDR2 is FQNEAQ (reference sequence). Unmatched junction bases numbered 8, after V lost 4 bases and J lost 0 bases. This CDR3 comprises 16 residues. This chain's CDR3 is CASSSTRDSVNTEAFF. The CDR3 coding sequence is TGTGCCAGCAGCTCGACTCGGGACAGCGTGAACACTGAAGCTTTCTTT.

In its sample, this clone was seen a few times. The CDR3 region is CASSVWTGAGYTF. The CDR3 DNA follows: TGTGCCAGCAGTGTATGGACAGGGGCTGGCTACACCTTC. The V and J genes are TRBV2 and TRBJ1-2; TRBD1 matches at 9 bases. CDR1 is SNHLY, CDR2 FYNNEI, per germline. The junction had 4 bases not matched to a gene; V was cut back by 4 bases and J by 7 bases. This CDR3 contains 13 residues.

This clone was seen a single time. The chain has TRBV6-2 or TRBV6-3 and TRBJ1-1; 8 bases line up with TRBD1. The CDR3 has 16 amino acids. Germline V gene data show CDR1 as MNHEY and CDR2 as SVGEGT. The V gene end was trimmed by 6 bases and the J gene end by 3 bases; junction bases not matched to a gene: 12. The CDR3 sequence is CASSLSPTGEDTEAFF. For the CDR3, the DNA is TGTGCCAGCAGCCTATCGCCGACAGGGGAGGACACTGAAGCTTTCTTT.

This rearrangement joins TRBV28 to TRBJ2-3, with 7 bases fitting TRBD2. CDR1 and CDR2 (germline): MDHEN, SYDVKM. V shed 7 bases and J 2 bases; nucleotides not matched to a gene: 12. The CDR3 is made up of 16 amino acids. The CDR3 bases are TGTGCCAGCAAAGGGCGGGAGACGGCAAACACAGATACGCAGTATTTT. Residues: CASKGRETANTDTQYF.

This clone was recorded only once. The chain combines TRBV10-3 with TRBJ1-5, with D tentatively TRBD1 (6 bases). The ends were cut back, 11 bases at V and 3 bases at J, with 14 bases in the middle. The CDR3 length is 13 residues. The germline CDR1 and CDR2 sequences are ENHRY and SYGVKD. The chain's CDR3 is CALSAGANQPQHF. The CDR3 coding sequence is TGTGCCCTAAGTGCAGGGGCCAATCAGCCCCAGCATTTT.

The chain employs TRBV2 and TRBJ1-2, with TRBD1 matching 9 bases. The V and J ends lost 6 bases and 4 bases, in that order; junction bases with no gene match: 12. Germline V lookup: CDR1 SNHLY, CDR2 FYNNEI. The CDR3 has 16 residues. CDR3 nucleotide sequence: TGTGCCAGCAGCGGACAGGGGCCGAGGAGAGTCTATGGCTACACCTTC. This codes for CASSGQGPRRVYGYTF.

This clone was picked up a small number of times. The V and J genes are TRBV3-1 (or the pseudogene TRBV3-2) and TRBJ1-3, with 7 bases matching TRBD1. Germline V gene data show CDR1 as LGHDT and CDR2 as YNNKEL (reference sequence). The CDR3 totals 13 residues. The trim removed 4 bases at V and 7 bases at J, leaving 4 bases unmatched. CDR3 protein: CASSPPGGNTIYF. In nucleotides, the CDR3 is TGTGCCAGCAGCCCTCCAGGGGGGAACACCATATATTTT.

The chain has TRBV7-6 and TRBJ2-5; 11 nucleotides align to TRBD1. The CDR3 spans 15 residues. The germline CDR1 and CDR2 sequences are SGHVS and FNYEAQ. Losses at the gene ends were 2 bases for V and 4 bases for J; bases not matched to a gene: 3. The CDR3 spells CASSLSGQGAETQYF. The CDR3 nucleotides read TGTGCCAGCAGCTTATCCGGACAGGGGGCAGAGACCCAGTACTTC.